These T cell receptor beta chains were read from a single sample in a study of shared clonotypes between healthy human individuals. Generated by immunoSEQ multiplex PCR, the TCRdb table keeps only in-frame clones and is missing some. The data hold more than 550,000 clones, with around 77% observed a single time. The specimen was memory CD4+ T cells sorted from blood. The receptors were gathered from a woman in her twenties or thirties in good health. Each CDR3 is given with its conserved first and last residue. The D gene is left open where the match is weak. Rows may omit the clone size; those that give it use once, few, many or a size class.

>TRBJ2-7|NA|NA|TRBV6-5
TGTGCCAGCACCCCCCGGTCGGACTTATTGGAATACTTC
CASTPRSDLLEYF
>TRBJ2-7|NA|many|TRBV7-3
TGTGCCAGCAGCTTACTCGAGGGACCATACGAGCAGTACTTC
CASSLLEGPYEQYF
>TRBJ1-5|NA|NA|TRBV7-2
TGTGCCAGCAGCATCAGGGTTTCTCAGCCCCAGCATTTT
CASSIRVSQPQHF
>TRBJ2-7|NA|few|TRBV11-2
TGTGCCAGCAGCTTAGTTGCGACTGGGAGCTCCTACGAGCAGTACTTC
CASSLVATGSSYEQYF
>TRBJ1-2|NA|NA|TRBV6-1
TGTGCCAGCAGTGAAGCGCGTGGAGGACCCTATGGCTACACCTTC
CASSEARGGPYGYTF
>TRBJ2-5|TRBD1|NA|TRBV5-1
TGCGCCAGCAGCCCGGACAGGGGAGGAGAGACCCAGTACTTC
CASSPDRGGETQYF
>TRBJ2-3|NA|NA|TRBV5-8
TGTGCCGGCCTCGGGCTGGGCGATACGCAGTATTTT
CAGLGLGDTQYF
>TRBJ2-3|TRBD1|NA|TRBV9
TGTGCCAGCAGCGTAGAAACAGGGGGGTACACAGATACGCAGTATTTT
CASSVETGGYTDTQYF
>TRBJ1-2|TRBD1|NA|TRBV28
TGTGCCACCAACAGGGGATCTATCTATGGCTACACCTTC
CATNRGSIYGYTF
>TRBJ2-4|NA|NA|TRBV19
TGTGCCAGTAGAGGCCAGGGGTATTTGGCCAAAAACATTCAGTACTTC
CASRGQGYLAKNIQYF
>TRBJ2-4|NA|NA|TRBV5-8
TGTGCCAGCAGTATACAGGGTGTTCGAGGTAGAAACATTCAGTACTTC
CASSIQGVRGRNIQYF
>TRBJ1-2|NA|NA|TRBV18
TGTGCCAGCCAAAACAGCAACCTTAAGTGGAGCGGCTACACCTTC
CASQNSNLKWSGYTF
>TRBJ1-6|TRBD1|NA|TRBV28
TGTGCCAGCAGTTTATACGGACAGGGGAGAAGTATCGGTTCACCCCTCCACTTT
CASSLYGQGRSIGSPLHF
>TRBJ2-2|NA|NA|TRBV11-2
TGTGCCAGCAGCGTTACAGGTTCCGGGGAGCTGTTTTTT
CASSVTGSGELFF
>TRBJ2-2|TRBD1|NA|TRBV5-6
TGTGCCAGCAGCATAAGGACAGGGAACACCGGGGAGCTGTTTTTT
CASSIRTGNTGELFF
>TRBJ2-2|TRBD2|few|TRBV2
TGTGCCAGCAGTAGACTAGCGGGAGCCCCCGGGGAGCTGTTTTTT
CASSRLAGAPGELFF
>TRBJ2-5|NA|NA|TRBV4-1
TGCGCCAGCAGCCGGCTACGGGGGGAGACCCAGTACTTC
CASSRLRGETQYF
>TRBJ2-5|NA|NA|TRBV27
TGTGCCAGCAGTCCACGCGCCGTGCCGCACCCCAAAGAGACCCAGTACTTC
CASSPRAVPHPKETQYF
>TRBJ2-3|NA|NA|TRBV28
TGTGCCAGCAGTCCACAAGGCCCAGAAGATACGCAGTATTTT
CASSPQGPEDTQYF
>TRBJ2-7|NA|NA|TRBV18
TGTGCCAGCTCACCGGGGGACTCCTACGAGCAGTACTTC
CASSPGDSYEQYF
>TRBJ1-2|TRBD1|NA|TRBV5-1
TGCGCCAGCAGCCTAGTAGGACAGGGATATGGCTACACCTTC
CASSLVGQGYGYTF
>TRBJ2-7|NA|few|TRBV6-5
TGTGCCAGCAGCTCACGGGGCCGCGAGCAGTACTTC
CASSSRGREQYF
>TRBJ2-7|NA|NA|TRBV7-9
TGTGCCAGCAGCTTATTACCCCCGACAATTGCGGCTGACGAGCAGTACTTC
CASSLLPPTIAADEQYF
>TRBJ2-7|TRBD1|NA|TRBV5-1
TGCGCCAGCAGCCCGGGGACAGTCTACGAGCAGTACTTC
CASSPGTVYEQYF
>TRBJ1-6|TRBD1|NA|TRBV7-2
TGTGCCAGCAGCTTAGCGCGGGCAGGGGGTAATTCACCCCTCCACTTT
CASSLARAGGNSPLHF
>TRBJ1-2|NA|NA|TRBV18
TGTGCCAGCTCACTAGTAACAGGGACCTATGGCTACACCTTC
CASSLVTGTYGYTF
>TRBJ2-2|TRBD2|NA|TRBV27
TGTGCCAGCAGCTCTGGACTAGCGGGAGGGTGGACCGGGGAGCTGTTTTTT
CASSSGLAGGWTGELFF
>TRBJ2-6|NA|NA|TRBV28
TGTGCCAGCAGTACCACAGGTGGTGGGGCCAACGTCCTGACTTTC
CASSTTGGGANVLTF
>TRBJ2-1|NA|NA|TRBV4-2
TGTGCCAGCAGCCAAGATTGGAGTAATGAGCAGTTCTTC
CASSQDWSNEQFF
>TRBJ2-7|NA|NA|TRBV18
TGTGCCAGCTCACCCCGGGGACCCACAAGCTCCTACGAGCAGTACTTC
CASSPRGPTSSYEQYF
>TRBJ2-1|TRBD2|once|TRBV5-4
TGTGCCAGCAGCTTGCGGGGGGTAGAGAAGAATGAGCAGTTCTTC
CASSLRGVEKNEQFF
>TRBJ1-3|NA|NA|TRBV2
TGTGCCAGCAGCTCCGGGTCCACCCAATATTTT
CASSSGSTQYF
>TRBJ2-3|NA|NA|TRBV29-1
TGCAGCGCCAGCCGGGGCCTGGGGACAGATACGCAGTATTTT
CSASRGLGTDTQYF
>TRBJ2-3|NA|NA|TRBV27
TGTGCCAGCAAGGGAGCGAACACAGATACGCAGTATTTT
CASKGANTDTQYF
>TRBJ2-3|NA|NA|TRBV28
TGTGCCAGCGCCTTAGGGGATACGCAGTATTTT
CASALGDTQYF
>TRBJ2-2|TRBD2|NA|TRBV4-2
TGTGCCAGCAGCCAAGATTGGCGGGAGGACACCGGGGAGCTGTTTTTT
CASSQDWREDTGELFF
>TRBJ2-7|TRBD2|once|TRBV5-1
TGCGCCAGCAGCTTGGTGTTGACTAGCGGGACGGGTGAGCAGTACTTC
CASSLVLTSGTGEQYF
>TRBJ2-1|TRBD2|NA|TRBV6-5
TGTGCCAGCAGACTAGCGGGAGGGCTAGGGAATGAGCAGTTCTTC
CASRLAGGLGNEQFF
>TRBJ1-5|NA|few|TRBV14
TGTGCCAGCAGCCAAGACAGGGGTCAGCCCCAGCATTTT
CASSQDRGQPQHF
>TRBJ2-2|NA|many|TRBV5-6
TGTGCCAGCAGTTTTGACGCCCACACCGGGGAGCTGTTTTTT
CASSFDAHTGELFF
>TRBJ2-3|NA|NA|TRBV18
TGTGCCAGCTCACAGGCGGGGATGACCAGGGATACGCAGTATTTT
CASSQAGMTRDTQYF
>TRBJ2-7|TRBD2|NA|TRBV6-6
TGTGCCAGCAGTTACTCTGCGGGAGGGACCTACGAGCAGTACTTC
CASSYSAGGTYEQYF
>TRBJ2-3|NA|NA|TRBV5-1
TGCGCCAGCAGCAGCGGCCTAGCCCCCACAGATACGCAGTATTTT
CASSSGLAPTDTQYF
>TRBJ2-7|TRBD2|once|TRBV28
TGTGCCAGCAGGAGCGGGGTTCTCTACAACGAGCAGTACTTC
CASRSGVLYNEQYF